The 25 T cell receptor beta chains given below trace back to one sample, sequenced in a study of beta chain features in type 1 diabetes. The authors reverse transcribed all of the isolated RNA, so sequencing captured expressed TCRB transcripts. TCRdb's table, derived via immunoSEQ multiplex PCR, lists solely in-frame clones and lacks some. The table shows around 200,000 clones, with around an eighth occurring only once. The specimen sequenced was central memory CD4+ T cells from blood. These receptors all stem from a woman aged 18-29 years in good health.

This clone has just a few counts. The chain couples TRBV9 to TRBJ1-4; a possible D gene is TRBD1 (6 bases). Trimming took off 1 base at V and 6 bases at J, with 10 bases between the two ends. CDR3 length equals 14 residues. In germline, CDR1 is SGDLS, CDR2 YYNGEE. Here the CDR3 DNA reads TGTGCCAGCAGCGTACAGGGGAGCGATGAAAAACTGTTTTTT. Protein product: CASSVQGSDEKLFF.

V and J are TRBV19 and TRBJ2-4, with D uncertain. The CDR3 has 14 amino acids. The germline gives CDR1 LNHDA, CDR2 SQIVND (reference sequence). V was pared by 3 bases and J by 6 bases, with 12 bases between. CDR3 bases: TGTGCCAGTAGTATTCCCAGGATGGGAAACATTCAGTACTTC. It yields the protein CASSIPRMGNIQYF.

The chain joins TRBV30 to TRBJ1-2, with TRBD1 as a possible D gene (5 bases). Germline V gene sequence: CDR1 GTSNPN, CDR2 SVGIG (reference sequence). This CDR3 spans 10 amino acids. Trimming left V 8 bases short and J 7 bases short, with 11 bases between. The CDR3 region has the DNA TGTGCCGGGGGACTAGGTGGCTACACCTTC. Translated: CAGGLGGYTF.

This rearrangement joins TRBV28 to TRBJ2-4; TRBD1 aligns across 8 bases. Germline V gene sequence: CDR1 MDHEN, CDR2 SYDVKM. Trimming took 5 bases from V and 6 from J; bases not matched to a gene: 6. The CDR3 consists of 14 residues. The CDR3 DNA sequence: TGTGCCAGCAGTAGCGGACAGGGAGGAAACATTCAGTACTTC. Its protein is CASSSGQGGNIQYF. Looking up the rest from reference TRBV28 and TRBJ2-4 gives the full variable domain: DVKVTQSSRYLVKRTGEKVFLECVQDMDHENMFWYRQDPGLGLRLIYFSYDVKMKEKGDIPEGYSVSREKKERFSLILESASTNQTSMYLCASSSGQGGNIQYFGAGTRLSVL.

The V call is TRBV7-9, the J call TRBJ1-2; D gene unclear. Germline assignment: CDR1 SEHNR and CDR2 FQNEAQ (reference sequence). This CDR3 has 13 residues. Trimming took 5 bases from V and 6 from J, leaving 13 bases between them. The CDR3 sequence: CASSHSRLNGYTF. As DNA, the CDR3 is TGTGCCAGCAGCCACAGTCGTCTTAATGGCTACACCTTC.

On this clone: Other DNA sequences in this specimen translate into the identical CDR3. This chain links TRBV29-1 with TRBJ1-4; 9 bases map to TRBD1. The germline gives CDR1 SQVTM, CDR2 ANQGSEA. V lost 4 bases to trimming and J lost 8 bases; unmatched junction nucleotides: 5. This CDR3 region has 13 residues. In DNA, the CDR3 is TGCAGCGTTGGTAGACAGGGGGGAGAAAAACTGTTTTTT. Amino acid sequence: CSVGRQGGEKLFF.

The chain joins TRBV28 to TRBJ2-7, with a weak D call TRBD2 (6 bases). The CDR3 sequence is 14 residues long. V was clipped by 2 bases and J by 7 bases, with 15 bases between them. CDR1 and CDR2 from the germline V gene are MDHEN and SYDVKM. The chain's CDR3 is CASSLGGVPYEQYF. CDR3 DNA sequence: TGTGCCAGCAGTTTAGGCGGGGTTCCTTATGAGCAGTACTTC.

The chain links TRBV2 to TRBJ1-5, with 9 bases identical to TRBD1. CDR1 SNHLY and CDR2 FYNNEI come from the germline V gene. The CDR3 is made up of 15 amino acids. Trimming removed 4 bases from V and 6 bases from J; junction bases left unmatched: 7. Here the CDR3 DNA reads TGTGCCAGCAGTGGGGGACAGGGAATGGGTCAGCCCCAGCATTTT. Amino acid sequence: CASSGGQGMGQPQHF.

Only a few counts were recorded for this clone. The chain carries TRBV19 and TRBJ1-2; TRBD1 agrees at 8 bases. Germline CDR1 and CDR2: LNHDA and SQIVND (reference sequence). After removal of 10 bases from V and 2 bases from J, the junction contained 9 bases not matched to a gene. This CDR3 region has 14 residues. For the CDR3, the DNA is TGTGCCACCCAACAGGGGGACGTCAACTATGGCTACACCTTC. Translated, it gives CATQQGDVNYGYTF.

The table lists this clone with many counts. CDR3 in amino acids: CAWSRRGLYNEQFF. In nucleotides, the CDR3 is TGTGCCTGGAGTCGAAGGGGGCTCTACAATGAGCAGTTCTTC. The chain recombines TRBV30 with TRBJ2-1; 7 nucleotides align to TRBD1. V lost 2 bases and J lost 3; bases outside the gene matches: 4. The CDR3 sequence is 14 residues long. Germline V gene lookup returns CDR1 GTSNPN and CDR2 SVGIG (reference sequence).

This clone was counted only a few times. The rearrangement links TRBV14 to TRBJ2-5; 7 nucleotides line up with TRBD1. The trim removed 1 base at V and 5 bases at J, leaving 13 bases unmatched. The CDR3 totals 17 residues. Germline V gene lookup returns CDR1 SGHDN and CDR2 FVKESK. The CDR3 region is CASSQVVVRGGFETQYF. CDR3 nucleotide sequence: TGTGCCAGCAGCCAAGTAGTCGTAAGAGGGGGCTTTGAGACCCAGTACTTC.

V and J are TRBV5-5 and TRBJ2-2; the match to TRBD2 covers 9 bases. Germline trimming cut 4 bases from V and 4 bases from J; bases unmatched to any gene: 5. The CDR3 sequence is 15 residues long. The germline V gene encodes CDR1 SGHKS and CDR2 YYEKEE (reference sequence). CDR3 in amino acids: CASSQLAGVTGELFF. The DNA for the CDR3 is TGTGCCAGCAGCCAGTTAGCGGGAGTCACCGGGGAGCTGTTTTTT.

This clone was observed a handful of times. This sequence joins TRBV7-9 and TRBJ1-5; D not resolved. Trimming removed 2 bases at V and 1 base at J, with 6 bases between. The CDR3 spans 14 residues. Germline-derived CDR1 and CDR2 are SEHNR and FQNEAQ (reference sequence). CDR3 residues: CASSLTDSNQPQHF. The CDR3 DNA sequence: TGTGCCAGCAGCTTAACAGACAGCAATCAGCCCCAGCATTTT.

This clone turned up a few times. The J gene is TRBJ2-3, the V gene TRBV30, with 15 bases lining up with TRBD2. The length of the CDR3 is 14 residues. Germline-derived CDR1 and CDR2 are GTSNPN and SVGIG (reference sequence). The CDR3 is CAHGTSGRTDTQYF. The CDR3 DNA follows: TGTGCTCACGGGACTAGCGGGAGGACAGATACGCAGTATTTT.

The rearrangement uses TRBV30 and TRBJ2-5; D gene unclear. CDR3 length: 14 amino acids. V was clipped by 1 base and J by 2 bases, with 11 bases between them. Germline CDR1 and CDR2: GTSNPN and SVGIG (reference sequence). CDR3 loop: CAWSEQSIQETQYF. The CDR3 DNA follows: TGTGCCTGGAGTGAACAGAGTATACAAGAGACCCAGTACTTC.

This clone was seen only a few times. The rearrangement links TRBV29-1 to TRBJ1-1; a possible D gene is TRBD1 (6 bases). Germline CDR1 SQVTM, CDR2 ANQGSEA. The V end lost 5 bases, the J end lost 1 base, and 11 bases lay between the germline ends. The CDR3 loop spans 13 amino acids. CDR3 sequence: CSVRWGPNTEAFF. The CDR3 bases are TGCAGCGTTCGGTGGGGGCCGAACACTGAAGCTTTCTTT.

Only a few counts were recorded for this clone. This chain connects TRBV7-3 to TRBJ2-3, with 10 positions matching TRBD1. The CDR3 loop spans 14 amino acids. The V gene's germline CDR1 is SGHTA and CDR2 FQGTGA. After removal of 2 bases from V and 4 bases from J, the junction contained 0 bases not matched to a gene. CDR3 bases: TGTGCCAGCAGCTTAGGGACAGGGGCAGATACGCAGTATTTT. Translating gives CASSLGTGADTQYF.

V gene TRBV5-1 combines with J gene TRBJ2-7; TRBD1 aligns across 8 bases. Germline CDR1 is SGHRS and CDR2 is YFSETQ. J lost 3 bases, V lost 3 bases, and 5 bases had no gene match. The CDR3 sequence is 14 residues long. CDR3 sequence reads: CASSWRTGNYEQYF. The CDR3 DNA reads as TGCGCCAGCAGCTGGAGGACAGGGAACTACGAGCAGTACTTC.

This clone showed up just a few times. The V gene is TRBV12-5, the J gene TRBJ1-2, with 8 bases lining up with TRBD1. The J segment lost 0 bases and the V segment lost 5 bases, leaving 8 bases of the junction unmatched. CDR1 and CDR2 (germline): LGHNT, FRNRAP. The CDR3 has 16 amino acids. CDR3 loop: CASGRDRNYTNYGYTF. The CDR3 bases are TGTGCTAGTGGTAGGGACAGGAATTATACTAACTATGGCTACACCTTC. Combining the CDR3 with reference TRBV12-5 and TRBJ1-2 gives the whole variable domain DARVTQTPRHKVTEMGQEVTMRCQPILGHNTVFWYRQTMMQGLELLAYFRNRAPLDDSGMPKDRFSAEMPDATLATLKIQPSEPRDSAVYFCASGRDRNYTNYGYTFGSGTRLTVV.

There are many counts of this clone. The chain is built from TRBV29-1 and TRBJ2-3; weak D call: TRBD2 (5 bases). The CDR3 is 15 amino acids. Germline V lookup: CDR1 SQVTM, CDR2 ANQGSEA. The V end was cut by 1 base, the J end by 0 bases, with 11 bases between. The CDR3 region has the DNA TGCAGCGTTGAAGCGGAACGGGGTAGCACAGATACGCAGTATTTT. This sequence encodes CSVEAERGSTDTQYF.

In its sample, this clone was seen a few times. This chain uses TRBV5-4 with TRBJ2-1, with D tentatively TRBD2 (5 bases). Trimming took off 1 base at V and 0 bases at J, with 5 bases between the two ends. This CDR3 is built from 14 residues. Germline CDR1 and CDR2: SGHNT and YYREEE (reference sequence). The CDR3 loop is CASSLRDSYNEQFF. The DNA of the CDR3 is TGTGCCAGCAGCTTGCGGGACTCCTACAATGAGCAGTTCTTC.

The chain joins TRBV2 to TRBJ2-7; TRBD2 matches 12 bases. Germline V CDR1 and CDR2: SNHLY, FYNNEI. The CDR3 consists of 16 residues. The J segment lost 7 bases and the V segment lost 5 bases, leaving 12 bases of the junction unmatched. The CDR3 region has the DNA TGTGCCAGCAGTCCGGGACTAGCGGGTATGGCGCGAGAGCAGTACTTC. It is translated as CASSPGLAGMAREQYF.

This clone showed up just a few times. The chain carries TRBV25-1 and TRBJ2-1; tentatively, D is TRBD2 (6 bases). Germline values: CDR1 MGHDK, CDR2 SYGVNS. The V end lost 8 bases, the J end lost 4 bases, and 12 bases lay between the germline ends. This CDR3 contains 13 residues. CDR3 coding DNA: TGTGCCAGCGGGGGGTGGACATACAATGAGCAGTTCTTC. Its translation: CASGGWTYNEQFF.

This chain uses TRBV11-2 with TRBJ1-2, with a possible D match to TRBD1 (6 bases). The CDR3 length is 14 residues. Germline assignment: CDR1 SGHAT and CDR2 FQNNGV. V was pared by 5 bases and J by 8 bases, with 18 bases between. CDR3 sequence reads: CASSAKRGIGGYTF. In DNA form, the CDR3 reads TGTGCCAGCAGCGCCAAAAGGGGGATTGGAGGCTACACCTTC.

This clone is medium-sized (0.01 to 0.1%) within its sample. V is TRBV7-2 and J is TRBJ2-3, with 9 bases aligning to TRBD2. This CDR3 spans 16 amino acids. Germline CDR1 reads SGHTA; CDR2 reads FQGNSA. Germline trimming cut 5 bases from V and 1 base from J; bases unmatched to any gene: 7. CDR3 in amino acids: CASSAQRTSGTDTQYF. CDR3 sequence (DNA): TGTGCCAGCAGCGCCCAACGGACTAGCGGCACAGATACGCAGTATTTT. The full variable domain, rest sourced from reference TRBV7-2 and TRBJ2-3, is GAGVSQSPSNKVTEKGKDVELRCDPISGHTALYWYRQSLGQGLEFLIYFQGNSAPDKSGLPSDRFSAERTGGSVSTLTIQRTQQEDSAVYLCASSAQRTSGTDTQYFGPGTRLTVL.